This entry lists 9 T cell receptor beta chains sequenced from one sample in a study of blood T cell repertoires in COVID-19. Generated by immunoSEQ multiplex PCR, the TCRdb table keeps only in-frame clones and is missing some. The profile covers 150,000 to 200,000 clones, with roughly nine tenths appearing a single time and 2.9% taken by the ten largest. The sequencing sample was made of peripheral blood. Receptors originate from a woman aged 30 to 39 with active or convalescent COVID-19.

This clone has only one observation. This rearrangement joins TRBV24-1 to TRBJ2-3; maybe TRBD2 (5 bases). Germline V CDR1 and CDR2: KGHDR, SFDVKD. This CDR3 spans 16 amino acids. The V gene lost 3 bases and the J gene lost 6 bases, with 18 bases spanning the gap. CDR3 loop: CATSDVSGRGRDTQYF. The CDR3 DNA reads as TGTGCCACCAGTGATGTCAGCGGACGCGGACGGGATACGCAGTATTTT.

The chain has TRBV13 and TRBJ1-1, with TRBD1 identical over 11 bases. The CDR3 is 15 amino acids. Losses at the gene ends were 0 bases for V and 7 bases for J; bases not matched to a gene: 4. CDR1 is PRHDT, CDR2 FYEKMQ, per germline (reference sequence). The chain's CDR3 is CASSLGGTGGIEAFF. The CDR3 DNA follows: TGTGCCAGCAGCTTAGGAGGGACAGGGGGTATTGAAGCTTTCTTT.

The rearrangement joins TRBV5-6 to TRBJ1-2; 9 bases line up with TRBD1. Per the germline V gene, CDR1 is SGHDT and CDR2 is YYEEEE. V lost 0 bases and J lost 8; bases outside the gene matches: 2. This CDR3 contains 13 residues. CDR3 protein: CASSLDRGLGYTF. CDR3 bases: TGTGCCAGCAGCTTGGACAGGGGGCTCGGCTACACCTTC.

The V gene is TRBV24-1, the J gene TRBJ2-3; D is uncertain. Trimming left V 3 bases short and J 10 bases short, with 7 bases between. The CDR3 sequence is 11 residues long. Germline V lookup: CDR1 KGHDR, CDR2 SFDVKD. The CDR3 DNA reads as TGTGCCACCAGTGATGAGAGGTCGCAGTATTTT. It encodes CATSDERSQYF.

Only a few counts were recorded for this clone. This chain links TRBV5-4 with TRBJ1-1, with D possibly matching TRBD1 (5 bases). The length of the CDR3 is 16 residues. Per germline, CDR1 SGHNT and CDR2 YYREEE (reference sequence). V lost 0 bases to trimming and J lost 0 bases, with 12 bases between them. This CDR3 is CASSLAGSRLNTEAFF. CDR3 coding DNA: TGTGCCAGCAGCTTGGCAGGGTCCAGGTTGAACACTGAAGCTTTCTTT.

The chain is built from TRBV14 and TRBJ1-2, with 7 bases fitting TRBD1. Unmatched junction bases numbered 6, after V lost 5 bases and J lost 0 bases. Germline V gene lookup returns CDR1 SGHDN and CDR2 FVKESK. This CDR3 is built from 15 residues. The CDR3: CASSSQGLPNYGYTF. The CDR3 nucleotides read TGTGCCAGCAGCTCACAGGGGCTCCCTAACTATGGCTACACCTTC.

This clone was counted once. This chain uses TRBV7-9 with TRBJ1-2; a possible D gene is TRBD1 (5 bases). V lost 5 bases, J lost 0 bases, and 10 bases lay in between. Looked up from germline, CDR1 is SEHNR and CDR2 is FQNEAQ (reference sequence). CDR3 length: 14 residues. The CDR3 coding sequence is TGTGCCAGCAGCCAACCAGGGACTAACTATGGCTACACCTTC. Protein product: CASSQPGTNYGYTF.

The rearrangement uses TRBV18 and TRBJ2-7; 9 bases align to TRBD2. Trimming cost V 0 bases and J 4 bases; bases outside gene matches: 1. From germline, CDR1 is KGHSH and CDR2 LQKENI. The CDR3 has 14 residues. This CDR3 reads CASSPPSGGYEQYF. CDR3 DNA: TGTGCCAGCTCACCACCCAGCGGGGGGTACGAGCAGTACTTC.

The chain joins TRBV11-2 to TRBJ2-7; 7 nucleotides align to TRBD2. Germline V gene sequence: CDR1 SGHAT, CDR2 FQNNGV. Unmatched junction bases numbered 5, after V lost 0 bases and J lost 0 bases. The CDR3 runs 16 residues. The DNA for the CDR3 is TGTGCCAGCAGCTTAGATTTCCAGCGGGGCTCCTACGAGCAGTACTTC. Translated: CASSLDFQRGSYEQYF.